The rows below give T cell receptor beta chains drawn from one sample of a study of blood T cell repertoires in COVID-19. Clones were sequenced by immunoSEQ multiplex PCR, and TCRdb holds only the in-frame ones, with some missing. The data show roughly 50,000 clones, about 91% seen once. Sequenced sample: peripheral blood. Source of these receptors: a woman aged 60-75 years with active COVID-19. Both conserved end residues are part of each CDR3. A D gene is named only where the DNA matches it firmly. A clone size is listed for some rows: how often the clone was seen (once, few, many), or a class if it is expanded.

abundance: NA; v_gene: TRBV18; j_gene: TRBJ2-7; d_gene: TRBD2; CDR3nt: TGTGCCAGCTCACCGGCGGGGGGGTGGTACGAGCAGTACTTC; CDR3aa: CASSPAGGWYEQYF
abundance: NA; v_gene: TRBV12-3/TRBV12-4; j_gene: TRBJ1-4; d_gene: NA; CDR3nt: TGTGCCAGCAGGGTAGACAGGGAAAAACTGTTTTTT; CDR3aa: CASRVDREKLFF
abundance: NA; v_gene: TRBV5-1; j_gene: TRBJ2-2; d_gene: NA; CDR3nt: TGCGCCAGCAGCTCGGGGACCGGGGAGCTGTTTTTT; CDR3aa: CASSSGTGELFF
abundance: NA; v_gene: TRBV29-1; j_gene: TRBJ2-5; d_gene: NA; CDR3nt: TGCAGTGGAGGGAGAGAAGAGACCCAGTACTTC; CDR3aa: CSGGREETQYF
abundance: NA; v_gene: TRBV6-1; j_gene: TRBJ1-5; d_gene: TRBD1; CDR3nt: TGTGCCAGCAGTGGAGCAGGGGGCGGCTATAGCAATCAGCCCCAGCATTTT; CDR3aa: CASSGAGGGYSNQPQHF
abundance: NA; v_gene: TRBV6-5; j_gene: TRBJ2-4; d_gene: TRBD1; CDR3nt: TGTGCCAGCAGTTGGGACAGCTTCGATAACATTCAGTACTTC; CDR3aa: CASSWDSFDNIQYF
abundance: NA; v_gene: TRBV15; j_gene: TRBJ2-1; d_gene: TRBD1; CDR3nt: TGTGCCACCAGCAGGGACAGGGGAAGGCATGAGCAGTTCTTC; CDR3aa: CATSRDRGRHEQFF
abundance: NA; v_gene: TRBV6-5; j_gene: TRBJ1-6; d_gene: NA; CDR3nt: TGTGCCAGCAGTTACCTCGCGGGGGCGCAGCTTTCACCCCTCCACTTT; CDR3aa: CASSYLAGAQLSPLHF
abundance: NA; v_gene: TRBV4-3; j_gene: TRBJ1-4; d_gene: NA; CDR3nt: TGCGCCAGCAGCCCCAGAGGCCGTGGTGAAAAACTGTTTTTT; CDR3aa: CASSPRGRGEKLFF
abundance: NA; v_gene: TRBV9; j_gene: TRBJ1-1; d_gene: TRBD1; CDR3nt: TGTGCCAGCAGCCCGGCCGGGACAGGGGGCACTGAAGCTTTCTTT; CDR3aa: CASSPAGTGGTEAFF
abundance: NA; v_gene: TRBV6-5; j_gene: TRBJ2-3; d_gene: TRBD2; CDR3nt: TGTGCCAGCAGTTCCGGACTAGCGGGGACGCAGTATTTT; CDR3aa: CASSSGLAGTQYF
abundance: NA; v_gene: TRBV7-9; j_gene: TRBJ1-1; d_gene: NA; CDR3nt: TGTGCCAGCAGCCCGAAAGTCAGGGTGTCCACTGAAGCTTTCTTT; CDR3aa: CASSPKVRVSTEAFF
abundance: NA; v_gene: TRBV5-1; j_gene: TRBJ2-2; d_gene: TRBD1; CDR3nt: TGCGCCAGCCGGGGACAGGGGGCGGCCGGGGAGCTGTTTTTT; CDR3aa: CASRGQGAAGELFF
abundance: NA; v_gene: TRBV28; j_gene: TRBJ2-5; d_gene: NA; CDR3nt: TGTGCCAGCTCTATCCTACAAGAGACCCAGTACTTC; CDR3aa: CASSILQETQYF
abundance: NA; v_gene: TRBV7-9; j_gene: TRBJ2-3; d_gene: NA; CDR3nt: TGTGCCAGCAGCGCACTGGTGTGGGCATCAGATACGCAGTATTTT; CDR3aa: CASSALVWASDTQYF
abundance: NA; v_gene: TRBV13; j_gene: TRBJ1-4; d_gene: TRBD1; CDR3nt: TGTGCCAGCAGCTTAGGACCGACAGGGGGGGAAAAACTGTTTTTT; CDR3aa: CASSLGPTGGEKLFF
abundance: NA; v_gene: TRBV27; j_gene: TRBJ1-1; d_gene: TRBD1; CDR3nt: TGTGCCAGCAGTTTATGGACAGGAGTAAACACTGAAGCTTTCTTT; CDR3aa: CASSLWTGVNTEAFF
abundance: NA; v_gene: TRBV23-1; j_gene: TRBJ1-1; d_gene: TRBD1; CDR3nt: TGCGCCAGCAATTGTGTGGGACAGTCCTGTGGGGGAGCTTTCTTT; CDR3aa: CASNCVGQSCGGAFF
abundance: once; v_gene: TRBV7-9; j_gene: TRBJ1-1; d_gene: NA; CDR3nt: TGTGCCAGCAGCTTACTCGGCGGTGAAGCTTTCTTT; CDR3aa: CASSLLGGEAFF
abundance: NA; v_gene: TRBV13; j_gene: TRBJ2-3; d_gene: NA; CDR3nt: TGTGCCAGCAGCTTAGACGTAGCGGCTAGCACAGATACGCAGTATTTT; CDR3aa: CASSLDVAASTDTQYF
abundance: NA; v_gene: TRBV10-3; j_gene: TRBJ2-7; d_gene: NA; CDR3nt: TGTGCCATCAGTGTTTACGGTCCCCACGGTTGGGAGCAGTACTTC; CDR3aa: CAISVYGPHGWEQYF
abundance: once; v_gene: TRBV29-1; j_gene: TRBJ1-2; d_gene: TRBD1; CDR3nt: TGCAGCAGCCGTAGACAGGGCGACTATGGCTACACCTTC; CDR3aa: CSSRRQGDYGYTF
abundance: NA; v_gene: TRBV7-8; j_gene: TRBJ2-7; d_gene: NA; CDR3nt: TGTGCCAGCAGCCCCGACAGATACGAGCAGTACTTC; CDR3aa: CASSPDRYEQYF
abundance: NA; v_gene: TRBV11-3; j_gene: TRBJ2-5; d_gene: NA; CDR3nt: TGTGCCAGCAGCTTAGGTGGGGCACGAGAGACCCAGTACTTC; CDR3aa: CASSLGGARETQYF